Each of the 8 T cell receptor beta chains below was sequenced from the same sample in a study of cytomegalovirus exposure and HLA in healthy donors. PCR was performed using 60 Vbeta and 13 Jbeta primers. The data were produced by immunoSEQ multiplex PCR, yet TCRdb's version contains in-frame clones alone and is incomplete. The repertoire holds about 180,000 clones, with about 78% as singletons. The sample taken for sequencing was PBMCs. The receptors here all came from a middle-aged man in good health and CMV-seronegative.

The chain has TRBV18 and TRBJ1-3; no clear D. This CDR3 is built from 15 residues. Germline assignment: CDR1 KGHSH and CDR2 LQKENI. Deletions cut 6 bases from V and 0 bases from J, with 12 bases between. The CDR3 coding sequence is TGTGCCAGCTCTACCGGAGGGATCTCTGGAAACACCATATATTTT. This encodes CASSTGGISGNTIYF. Using reference TRBV18 and TRBJ1-3 for the parts outside the CDR3, the full variable domain is NAGVMQNPRHLVRRRGQEARLRCSPMKGHSHVYWYRQLPEEGLKFMVYLQKENIIDESGMPKERFSAEFPKEGPSILRIQQVVRGDSAAYFCASSTGGISGNTIYFGEGSWLTVV.

The rearrangement links TRBV7-9 to TRBJ1-4; D remains unclear. The germline V gene has CDR1 SEHNR and CDR2 FQNEAQ (reference sequence). V shed 5 bases and J shed 5 bases, with 9 bases lying between them. The CDR3 sequence is 13 residues long. The CDR3 sequence is CASSGHTNEKLFF. The CDR3 DNA reads TGTGCCAGCAGCGGGCACACGAATGAAAAACTGTTTTTT.

The chain links TRBV4-1 to TRBJ2-7; 7 bases agree with TRBD2. V shed 6 bases, J shed 2 bases, and the junction held 7 bases outside the gene matches. This CDR3 has 14 residues. CDR1 and CDR2 from the germline V gene are MGHRA and YSYEKL. In DNA, the CDR3 is TGCGCCAGCAGGGAGGGAGGGTTTCCCTACGAGCAGTACTTC. Its translation: CASREGGFPYEQYF.

The chain links TRBV4-3 to TRBJ1-2; 7 positions agree with TRBD1. V trimming: 4 bases; J trimming: 8 bases; junction bases outside the gene matches: 10. The CDR3 loop spans 14 amino acids. Per the germline V gene, CDR1 is LGHNA and CDR2 is YSLEER. Here the CDR3 reads CASSPGGRGEGYTF. The CDR3 nucleotides are TGCGCCAGCAGCCCAGGGGGTAGGGGAGAAGGCTACACCTTC.

This chain uses TRBV19 with TRBJ1-4, with 9 bases aligning to TRBD1. Germline CDR1 reads LNHDA; CDR2 reads SQIVND (reference sequence). This CDR3 has 14 residues. V lost 3 bases to trimming and J lost 8 bases; unmatched junction nucleotides: 4. For the CDR3, the DNA is TGTGCCAGTAGTATCCGGACAGGGGCCGAAAAACTGTTTTTT. Translated, it gives CASSIRTGAEKLFF.

The chain has TRBV7-8 and TRBJ2-5; the match to TRBD1 covers 7 bases. This CDR3 is built from 13 residues. Germline lookup yields CDR1 SGHVS and CDR2 FQNEAQ. The ends lost 4 bases at V and 2 bases at J; junction bases unmatched: 1. The CDR3 region is CASSWGQQETQYF. As DNA, the CDR3 is TGTGCCAGCAGCTGGGGACAGCAAGAGACCCAGTACTTC.

This clone was picked up a small number of times. The chain joins TRBV4-3 to TRBJ1-5; D is unresolved. Germline CDR1 reads LGHNA; CDR2 reads YSLEER. This CDR3 has 14 residues. V was cut by 3 bases and J by 7 bases, with 13 bases left in between. CDR3 region: CASSQAFDGQPQHF. The CDR3 region has the DNA TGCGCCAGCAGCCAGGCCTTTGACGGGCAGCCCCAGCATTTT.

The chain is built from TRBV7-2 and TRBJ2-7; 8 bases map to TRBD1. With 3 bases clipped from V and 1 base from J, the junction kept 2 bases outside the gene matches. Per the germline V gene, CDR1 is SGHTA and CDR2 is FQGNSA. The CDR3 loop spans 14 amino acids. CDR3 bases: TGTGCCAGCAGCTTCCGGGACAGGTCCTACGAGCAGTACTTC. This gives the protein CASSFRDRSYEQYF.